This T cell receptor (beta chain) was profiled in a study of identical twins (TCRdb year 2016). In the study overall: TCR alpha and beta repertoires from monozygotic twins, unrelated adults of various ages and cord blood were deep-sequenced to test whether fetal clonotypes persist. Replicate twin experiments were performed at different times using different library preparation protocols to rule out contamination.

Beyond this particular receptor, the publication reports: Because the same donors could not be followed over many years, the conclusions relied on cross-sectional statistical analysis. Excess twin sharing in beta out-of-frame sequences was weaker because fewer shared sequences lowered the signal-to-noise ratio. Compared with coincidental sharing between unrelated individuals, an excess of low generation-probability sequences was observed among out-of-frame TCR alpha sequences shared between twins. Abundant cord blood beta clonotypes had fewer insertions, young adult naive repertoires showed a similar but weaker trend, and memory repertoires showed no such trend. In monozygotic twins, recombination models systematically underestimated out-of-frame TCR alpha sharing, but the models matched the sharing seen between unrelated individuals. Zero-insertion analyses could be partly confounded by invariant T cells such as MAIT and iNKT, although diverse VJ usage argued against such confounding for most clonotypes.

All donors were healthy Caucasians. The twin cohort consisted of three pairs of female monozygotic twins, all aged about 18 to 29 years. Positive isolation kits from Invitrogen were used to isolate CD4+ and CD8+ T cell populations. The library was built by means of 5' RACE. The sequencer listed for this sample is Illumina HiSeq 2000. Template switching introduced a universal primer binding site; the final cDNA contained a unique molecular identifier, enabling accurate counting of TCR cDNA molecules. Specific primers in the conserved constant-segment region were used to synthesize first-strand cDNA for TCR alpha and beta chains. To control for contamination, every cDNA library carried two barcodes: a SMART-Mk sample barcode plus Illumina barcodes. Two successive PCR steps introduced TruSeq adapter sequences along with Illumina sample barcodes. The TCR alpha and beta cDNA libraries were sequenced on the Illumina HiSeq platform using custom primers. The original pipeline was this. MiGEC was used to process raw reads and extract unique molecular identifiers, and MiXCR was used to find CDR3 positions. Recombination models were inferred per individual with the repgenHMM and IGoR tools using an EM algorithm. Shared clonotype analysis was performed with the tcR package in R, normalizing sharing by the product of cloneset sizes. To study raw recombination free of thymic and clonal selection effects, out-of-frame nonproductive sequences were analyzed. In-frame beta chains were kept once TCRdb had trimmed the public reads at Q25 with fastp and called clones with MiXCR. Rows with a matching CDR3 protein are joined into one entry that keeps the most common DNA and genes. These V and J calls originate from TCRdb's pipeline instead of the authors' own analysis. The sample table holds 400,000 to 600,000 distinct CDR3 sequences, of which about 22% were seen once. Approximately 0.48% of the sample is in the top ten clones.

This clonotype was seen a handful of times. Its antigen specificity is not known. No base-level quality is on record; no much larger clone is a single base apart. V drops 5 bases and J drops 4 bases, leaving 20 bases in between. From the germline V gene, CDR1 is SGHTA and CDR2 is FQGTGA. From the cysteine through the phenylalanine, the CDR3 covers 16 amino acids. The retained sequence is limited to the CDR3, 48 bases, with the frame set at the first base. The data were also submitted as part of a second study, on yellow fever vaccine responses in identical twins. From that second study: The T cell response to vaccination in identical twins was reported by the authors to appear partly convergent and partly personalized. The study precisely tracked vaccine-responding T cell clones in identical twins.

This TCR was recovered from a woman in her late teens or twenties in good health. Specimen: CD4+ T cells sorted from blood. This chain is built from TRBV7-3 and TRBJ2-5; the D call could be TRBD1 or TRBD2, with each sharing 5 bases. The CDR3 region reads CASSPMRGGGLETQYF. The DNA sequence is TGTGCCAGCAGCCCCATGAGGGGTGGCGGCCTAGAGACCCAGTACTTC. Supplemented by the reference TRBV7-3 and TRBJ2-5 proteins around the CDR3, the complete variable domain is GAGVSQTPSNKVTEKGKYVELRCDPISGHTALYWYRQSLGQGPEFLIYFQGTGAADDSGLPNDRFFAVRPEGSVSTLKIQRTERGDSAVYLCASSPMRGGGLETQYFGPGTRLLVL.